The 27 T cell receptor beta chains listed next were all sequenced from one sample in a study of blood T cell repertoires in COVID-19. Measured with immunoSEQ multiplex PCR; TCRdb has only the in-frame clones, and not every one. The sample has approximately 260,000 clones, around 84% seen once; the top ten hold approximately 4%. The sample taken for sequencing was PBMCs or T cells enriched from blood (not recorded which). The receptors were gathered from a man aged 25-45 years with acute COVID-19.

V usage is TRBV12-3 or TRBV12-4 and J usage is TRBJ2-1; TRBD1 matches 7 bases. Germline trimming cut 6 bases from V and 13 bases from J; bases unmatched to any gene: 9. The CDR3 is 12 residues long. The CDR3, as DNA: TGTGCCAGCAGGCGAGGACAGGCTATTCAGTTCTTC. It encodes CASRRGQAIQFF.

The rearrangement joins TRBV3-1 (or the pseudogene TRBV3-2) to TRBJ2-5, with a possible D match to TRBD2 (5 bases). Trimming took off 0 bases at V and 5 bases at J, with 10 bases between the two ends. Germline CDR1 is LGHDT and CDR2 is YNNKEL (reference sequence). The CDR3 sequence is 14 residues long. The CDR3 protein is CASSQEVGGETQYF. DNA of the CDR3: TGTGCCAGCAGCCAAGAGGTTGGCGGGGAGACCCAGTACTTC.

The chain links TRBV6-2 or TRBV6-3 to TRBJ2-1; D possibly corresponds to TRBD2 (6 bases). V gave up 7 bases and J gave up 9 bases, with 13 bases separating them. The CDR3 is 12 residues long. Germline V gene lookup returns CDR1 MNHEY and CDR2 SVGEGT. In nucleotides, the CDR3 is TGTGCCAGCAACCCTGGGGGAGGTGAGCAGTTCTTC. Protein product: CASNPGGGEQFF.

The gene calls are TRBV19 and TRBJ2-2; 9 bases line up with TRBD1. Germline-derived CDR1 and CDR2 are LNHDA and SQIVND (reference sequence). Losses at the gene ends were 7 bases for V and 4 bases for J; bases not matched to a gene: 7. This CDR3 has 15 amino acids. The chain's CDR3 is CASTMGQGLTGELFF. Written as DNA, the CDR3 is TGTGCCAGTACGATGGGACAGGGACTCACCGGGGAGCTGTTTTTT.

The chain uses TRBV7-8 and TRBJ2-2, with 9 nucleotides matching TRBD1. The trim removed 7 bases at V and 3 bases at J, leaving 9 bases unmatched. This CDR3 spans 16 amino acids. Per the germline V gene, CDR1 is SGHVS and CDR2 is FQNEAQ. The CDR3 DNA sequence: TGTGCCAGCAACACATTTTGGGACAGGGACACCGGGGAGCTGTTTTTT. Its translation: CASNTFWDRDTGELFF.

The J gene is TRBJ1-1, the V gene TRBV6-6; D is unresolved. The CDR3 sequence is 12 residues long. V gave up 6 bases and J gave up 6 bases, with 11 bases separating them. Germline loops: CDR1 MNHNY, CDR2 SVGAGI (reference sequence). CDR3 protein: CASSQTVAEAFF. CDR3 DNA: TGTGCCAGCAGCCAGACTGTCGCTGAAGCTTTCTTT.

The chain carries TRBV18 and TRBJ2-5, with 7 bases fitting TRBD2. With V trimmed by 4 bases and J by 4 bases, 6 bases remained unmatched. Germline V CDR1 and CDR2: KGHSH, LQKENI. The CDR3 runs to 14 residues. The CDR3 sequence is CASSRGTTGETQYF. The DNA of the CDR3 is TGTGCCAGCTCACGTGGGACTACCGGAGAGACCCAGTACTTC.

This clone appeared once. This chain joins TRBV6-5 and TRBJ1-3; D is perhaps TRBD1 (5 bases). Germline V gene data show CDR1 as MNHEY and CDR2 as SVGAGI. This CDR3 region has 16 residues. V was shortened by 3 bases and J by 0 bases, with 12 bases between the two germline ends. CDR3 sequence reads: CASSYSRGVSGNTIYF. In nucleotides, the CDR3 is TGTGCCAGCAGTTATTCACGGGGGGTCTCTGGAAACACCATATATTTT.

The V call is TRBV27, the J call TRBJ1-6; 10 bases fit TRBD1. V gave up 6 bases and J gave up 11 bases; unmatched junction bases: 13. CDR3 length: 16 residues. CDR1 is MNHEY, CDR2 SMNVEV, per germline (reference sequence). The CDR3 DNA reads TGTGCCAGCAGGATTCGGGCGCCGGGACAGGGGACACCCCTCCACTTT. Amino acid sequence: CASRIRAPGQGTPLHF.

The chain uses TRBV28 and TRBJ1-1; the D gene is possibly TRBD1 (6 bases). Germline lookup yields CDR1 MDHEN and CDR2 SYDVKM. V was trimmed by 8 bases and J by 3 bases, leaving 16 bases between them. This CDR3 region has 14 residues. CDR3 DNA: TGTGCCAGCCGGAGCGGACAGCCATACACTGAAGCTTTCTTT. Amino acids: CASRSGQPYTEAFF.

The J gene is TRBJ2-1, the V gene TRBV7-3; TRBD2 matches 10 bases. Germline V gene data show CDR1 as SGHTA and CDR2 as FQGTGA. The CDR3 loop spans 15 amino acids. The V gene end was trimmed by 2 bases and the J gene end by 7 bases; junction bases not matched to a gene: 5. For the CDR3, the DNA is TGTGCCAGCAGCTTACCGGGACTAGCGAGGAATGAGCAGTTCTTC. As protein: CASSLPGLARNEQFF. Supplemented by reference TRBV7-3 and TRBJ2-1, the full variable domain reads GAGVSQTPSNKVTEKGKYVELRCDPISGHTALYWYRQSLGQGPEFLIYFQGTGAADDSGLPNDRFFAVRPEGSVSTLKIQRTERGDSAVYLCASSLPGLARNEQFFGPGTRLTVL.

CDR3 sequence (DNA): TGTGCCAGCAGCCGTACGATACAGAGCTCTGGAAACACCATATATTTT. Protein sequence: CASSRTIQSSGNTIYF. This chain connects TRBV16 to TRBJ1-3; D not certain. This CDR3 contains 16 residues. Germline values: CDR1 KGHSY, CDR2 FQNENV. V was clipped by 4 bases and J by 0 bases, with 13 bases between them.

CDR3 sequence: CASSGDWPEGQYF. The CDR3 region has the DNA TGCGCCAGCAGCGGGGACTGGCCGGAAGGGCAGTATTTT. V gene TRBV5-1 combines with J gene TRBJ2-3; TRBD2 might be the D (6 bases). CDR3 length: 13 amino acids. Deletions cut 4 bases from V and 11 bases from J, with 17 bases between. From germline, CDR1 is SGHRS and CDR2 YFSETQ.

The rearrangement joins TRBV27 to TRBJ2-2; weak D call: TRBD2 (5 bases). Germline values: CDR1 MNHEY, CDR2 SMNVEV (reference sequence). V lost 7 bases, J lost 4 bases, and 10 bases lay in between. This CDR3 is 13 amino acids long. The CDR3 is CASTAEATGELFF. The CDR3 region has the DNA TGTGCCAGCACCGCGGAGGCCACCGGGGAGCTGTTTTTT.

This clone was observed a handful of times. V gene TRBV5-5 combines with J gene TRBJ1-6; 10 positions agree with TRBD1. V shed 2 bases and J 7 bases; nucleotides not matched to a gene: 3. CDR1 and CDR2 (germline): SGHKS, YYEKEE (reference sequence). The CDR3 sequence is 15 residues long. For the CDR3, the DNA is TGTGCCAGCAGCTTTGCGGGACAGGGGAATTCACCCCTCCACTTT. It is translated as CASSFAGQGNSPLHF.

CDR3: CASSPLAGASTDTQYF. The CDR3 DNA reads as TGTGCCAGCAGCCCTCTAGCGGGGGCGAGCACAGATACGCAGTATTTT. The chain carries TRBV3-1 (or the pseudogene TRBV3-2) and TRBJ2-3; 10 bases are a match to TRBD2. The trim removed 4 bases at V and 0 bases at J, leaving 4 bases unmatched. CDR1 and CDR2 (germline): LGHDT, YNNKEL (reference sequence). CDR3 length: 16 residues.

CDR3 sequence (DNA): TGTGCCAGCAGCTTAACCACAGAGGGTAATGAGCAGTTCTTC. Protein: CASSLTTEGNEQFF. V is TRBV7-3 and J is TRBJ2-1, with D possibly being TRBD2 (5 bases). This CDR3 is built from 14 residues. CDR1 and CDR2 (germline): SGHTA, FQGTGA. V was pared by 0 bases and J by 7 bases, with 10 bases between.

The chain employs TRBV7-2 and TRBJ1-2, with a tentative D call TRBD1 (6 bases). Germline CDR1 and CDR2: SGHTA and FQGNSA. Trimming removed 4 bases at V and 2 bases at J, with 14 bases between. This CDR3 has 15 residues. The CDR3 DNA sequence: TGTGCCAGCAGCTACGGCGGACAGCTAAACTATGGCTACACCTTC. Amino acids: CASSYGGQLNYGYTF.

The CDR3 spells CASSYKAGLYEQYV. CDR3 in DNA: TGTGCCAGCAGTTACAAGGCAGGACTCTACGAGCAGTACGTC. The V and J genes are TRBV6-5 and TRBJ2-7; TRBD2 is a possible D gene (5 bases). The germline V gene has CDR1 MNHEY and CDR2 SVGAGI. The CDR3 is 14 amino acids. Trimming took off 2 bases at V and 3 bases at J, with 11 bases between the two ends.

V usage is TRBV11-2 and J usage is TRBJ1-1, with D possibly being TRBD1 (5 bases). This CDR3 is built from 14 residues. Germline loops: CDR1 SGHAT, CDR2 FQNNGV. V lost 2 bases and J 0 bases, leaving 7 bases between the germline ends. CDR3 nucleotides: TGTGCCAGCAGCTTACCAGGGCTGAACACTGAAGCTTTCTTT. This sequence encodes CASSLPGLNTEAFF. The full variable domain, with the rest looked up from reference TRBV11-2 and TRBJ1-1, is EAGVAQSPRYKIIEKRQSVAFWCNPISGHATLYWYQQILGQGPKLLIQFQNNGVVDDSQLPKDRFSAERLKGVDSTLKIQPAKLEDSAVYLCASSLPGLNTEAFFGQGTRLTVV.

The CDR3 DNA reads as TGTGCCAGCAGCGCCGCCGGCGGGAGCTCCTACAATGAGCAGTTCTTC. This encodes CASSAAGGSSYNEQFF. This chain uses TRBV11-3 with TRBJ2-1; 7 bases map to TRBD2. V was pared by 5 bases and J by 0 bases, with 7 bases of the junction left unmatched. CDR1 is SGHNT and CDR2 is YENEEA in the germline V gene. The CDR3 totals 16 residues.

The chain has TRBV4-1 and TRBJ1-1; D ambiguous. The CDR3 covers 13 residues. Germline CDR1 reads MGHRA; CDR2 reads YSYEKL. Trimming stripped 1 base from V and 5 bases from J, with 8 bases between. The CDR3 region is CASSQGTRTEAFF. As DNA, the CDR3 is TGCGCCAGCAGCCAAGGTACCCGGACTGAAGCTTTCTTT.

The rearrangement links TRBV18 to TRBJ2-5; unclear D gene. CDR1 and CDR2 (germline): KGHSH, LQKENI. CDR3 size: 13 residues. V lost 2 bases and J 5 bases, leaving 9 bases between the germline ends. Written as DNA, the CDR3 is TGTGCCAGCTCACCAAACGAGTGGGAGACCCAGTACTTC. It encodes CASSPNEWETQYF.

This clone was recorded a few times. V and J are TRBV11-2 and TRBJ1-2; 11 bases fit TRBD1. The germline V gene has CDR1 SGHAT and CDR2 FQNNGV. This CDR3 has 16 residues. Unmatched junction bases numbered 13, after V lost 5 bases and J lost 8 bases. CDR3 DNA sequence: TGTGCCAGCAGCCTAACGGGACAGGGGGAAGGGTTCGGCTACACCTTC. Translation: CASSLTGQGEGFGYTF.

The genes are TRBV11-3 and TRBJ2-7, with 10 bases aligning to TRBD2. The CDR3 extends over 13 amino acids. Germline-derived CDR1 and CDR2 are SGHNT and YENEEA. The junction had 4 bases not matched to a gene; V was cut back by 9 bases and J by 2 bases. DNA of the CDR3: TGTGCCAGGTCAGCGGGAGGGCCCTACGAGCAGTACGTC. The encoded protein is CARSAGGPYEQYV.

The chain uses TRBV19 and TRBJ1-1; D possibly corresponds to TRBD1 (5 bases). Trimming stripped 5 bases from V and 2 bases from J, with 9 bases between. The CDR3 sequence is 13 residues long. Looked up from germline, CDR1 is LNHDA and CDR2 is SQIVND (reference sequence). The CDR3 spells CASSPTANTEAFF. The CDR3 DNA follows: TGTGCCAGTAGTCCGACAGCTAACACTGAAGCTTTCTTT.

V and J are TRBV20-1 and TRBJ1-4; TRBD1 is a possible D gene (5 bases). V was trimmed by 4 bases and J by 10 bases, leaving 10 bases between them. Germline CDR1 reads DFQATT; CDR2 reads SNEGSKA (reference sequence). This CDR3 contains 11 residues. CDR3 protein: CSAIGATKLFF. In DNA form, the CDR3 reads TGCAGTGCTATAGGGGCGACAAAACTGTTTTTT.